This TCR beta chain was sequenced in a study of cytomegalovirus exposure and HLA in healthy donors. Study-wide background: A later analysis reported the same platform for the 100 to 150 validation repertoires and the approximately 720 first-cohort repertoires.

Looked up from germline, CDR1 is SGHKS and CDR2 is YYEKEE (reference sequence). Trimming removed 0 bases from V and 2 bases from J, with 12 bases in between. The CDR3 sequence is 15 residues long. The method was immunoSEQ multiplex PCR; TCRdb's version includes in-frame clones alone and lacks a portion of them. This table has 150,000 to 200,000 clones, about 81% appearing once. Sequenced input: PBMCs. This clonotype was sampled from a woman in her 30s in good health and CMV-seronegative. The chain has TRBV5-5 and TRBJ2-7; D unresolved. The CDR3 nucleotides read TGTGCCAGCAGCTTGGCCGGTGTCCGGGCCTACGAGCAGTACTTC. It translates to CASSLAGVRAYEQYF.